A selection of T cell receptor beta chains follows, all from one sample in a study of PD-L1 blockade in urothelial cancer. Here immunoSEQ multiplex PCR was the method, and the copy in TCRdb shows in-frame clones only, minus some. Of 90,000 to 130,000 clones listed, approximately 90% were seen once; the top ten hold approximately 3.8%. The material sequenced was PBMCs, taken around atezolizumab (anti-PD-L1) treatment. All receptors come from a man between 60 and 75 years old with urothelial cancer. Both conserved end residues are part of each CDR3. D genes are given only for firm matches. The size of a clone is reported for some rows only, either as once, few or many, or as a class for expanded clones.

len: 13; abundance: -; v_gene: TRBV7-9; j_gene: TRBJ1-1; d_gene: -; CDR3aa: CASSFSVDTEAFF; CDR3nt: TGTGCCAGCAGCTTTTCAGTTGATACTGAAGCTTTCTTT
len: 12; abundance: -; v_gene: TRBV2; j_gene: TRBJ2-2; d_gene: -; CDR3aa: CASSGDTGELFF; CDR3nt: TGTGCCAGTTCCGGGGACACCGGGGAGCTGTTTTTT
len: 15; abundance: few; v_gene: TRBV11-2; j_gene: TRBJ2-7; d_gene: -; CDR3aa: CASSLAPGSTYEQYF; CDR3nt: TGTGCCAGCAGCTTAGCCCCGGGGTCCACCTACGAGCAGTACTTC
len: 15; abundance: -; v_gene: TRBV28; j_gene: TRBJ1-3; d_gene: TRBD1; CDR3aa: CASSFGRGRGNTIYF; CDR3nt: TGTGCCAGCAGTTTCGGTAGGGGGCGAGGAAACACCATATATTTT
len: 17; abundance: -; v_gene: TRBV28; j_gene: TRBJ2-1; d_gene: -; CDR3aa: CASKGLQVSTGYNEQFF; CDR3nt: TGTGCCAGCAAAGGACTTCAAGTTAGTACGGGGTACAATGAGCAGTTCTTC
len: 17; abundance: -; v_gene: TRBV7-2; j_gene: TRBJ2-6; d_gene: -; CDR3aa: CASSPRLDSSGANVLTF; CDR3nt: TGTGCCAGCAGCCCACGCCTTGACAGCTCTGGGGCCAACGTCCTGACTTTC
len: 15; abundance: -; v_gene: TRBV7-2; j_gene: TRBJ2-1; d_gene: TRBD1; CDR3aa: CASSFRQGGYNEQFF; CDR3nt: TGTGCCAGCAGCTTTAGACAGGGCGGATACAATGAGCAGTTCTTC
len: 14; abundance: -; v_gene: TRBV21-1; j_gene: TRBJ2-5; d_gene: -; CDR3aa: CASSRGVWTETQYF; CDR3nt: TGTGCCAGCAGCCGGGGGGTCTGGACGGAGACCCAGTACTTC
len: 14; abundance: -; v_gene: TRBV5-1; j_gene: TRBJ1-2; d_gene: -; CDR3aa: CASSLGGGVDGYTF; CDR3nt: TGCGCCAGCAGCTTGGGAGGGGGAGTAGATGGCTACACCTTC
len: 15; abundance: -; v_gene: TRBV7-2; j_gene: TRBJ2-7; d_gene: -; CDR3aa: CASSPLAGNWFEQYF; CDR3nt: TGTGCCAGCAGCCCCTTGGCGGGGAATTGGTTCGAGCAGTACTTC
len: 15; abundance: -; v_gene: TRBV25-1; j_gene: TRBJ1-3; d_gene: -; CDR3aa: CASSEIGVSGNTIYF; CDR3nt: TGTGCCAGCAGTGAAATAGGAGTGAGCGGAAACACCATATATTTT
len: 13; abundance: once; v_gene: TRBV7-2; j_gene: TRBJ2-3; d_gene: -; CDR3aa: CASSLSGVDTQYF; CDR3nt: TGTGCCAGCAGCTTATCGGGAGTGGATACGCAGTATTTT
len: 11; abundance: -; v_gene: TRBV6-1; j_gene: TRBJ1-2; d_gene: -; CDR3aa: CASSVSRGYTF; CDR3nt: TGTGCCAGCAGTGTTTCCCGTGGCTACACCTTC
len: 18; abundance: -; v_gene: TRBV9; j_gene: TRBJ2-1; d_gene: TRBD2; CDR3aa: CASSPHAGTSGRINEQFF; CDR3nt: TGTGCCAGCAGCCCTCACGCCGGGACTAGCGGGAGGATTAATGAGCAGTTCTTC
len: 15; abundance: -; v_gene: TRBV10-3; j_gene: TRBJ1-1; d_gene: -; CDR3aa: CAISESRQVNTEAFF; CDR3nt: TGTGCCATCAGTGAGTCCAGACAGGTGAACACTGAAGCTTTCTTT
len: 13; abundance: once; v_gene: TRBV29-1; j_gene: TRBJ1-5; d_gene: TRBD1; CDR3aa: CSVGQGGNQPQHF; CDR3nt: TGCAGCGTTGGACAGGGGGGTAATCAGCCCCAGCATTTT
len: 14; abundance: -; v_gene: TRBV7-3; j_gene: TRBJ2-3; d_gene: TRBD2; CDR3aa: CASSTSGSSDTQYF; CDR3nt: TGTGCCAGCAGCACTAGCGGGAGTTCAGATACGCAGTATTTT
len: 13; abundance: -; v_gene: TRBV6-6; j_gene: TRBJ2-7; d_gene: -; CDR3aa: CASSGGLAYEQYF; CDR3nt: TGTGCCAGTTCAGGGGGGCTAGCCTACGAGCAGTACTTC
len: 14; abundance: -; v_gene: TRBV5-1; j_gene: TRBJ2-2; d_gene: TRBD2; CDR3aa: CASTIAGLDGELFF; CDR3nt: TGCGCCAGCACCATAGCGGGACTTGACGGGGAGCTGTTTTTT
len: 14; abundance: -; v_gene: TRBV5-1; j_gene: TRBJ2-1; d_gene: TRBD1; CDR3aa: CASSTGQGDNEQFF; CDR3nt: TGCGCCAGCAGCACAGGACAGGGGGACAATGAGCAGTTCTTC
len: 16; abundance: once; v_gene: TRBV27; j_gene: TRBJ2-1; d_gene: TRBD2; CDR3aa: CASSPSSSGMYNEQFF; CDR3nt: TGTGCCAGCAGTCCGTCATCTAGCGGAATGTACAATGAGCAGTTCTTC
len: 14; abundance: -; v_gene: TRBV2; j_gene: TRBJ2-3; d_gene: -; CDR3aa: CASMDGTLTDTQYF; CDR3nt: TGTGCCAGCATGGACGGGACTCTGACAGATACGCAGTATTTT
len: 14; abundance: -; v_gene: TRBV2; j_gene: TRBJ1-4; d_gene: -; CDR3aa: CASSVGEGSEKLFF; CDR3nt: TGTGCCAGCAGTGTCGGGGAGGGAAGTGAAAAACTGTTTTTT
len: 17; abundance: -; v_gene: TRBV4-1; j_gene: TRBJ2-5; d_gene: TRBD2; CDR3aa: CASSQGPAGHYQETQYF; CDR3nt: TGCGCCAGCAGCCAAGGTCCAGCGGGGCATTACCAAGAGACCCAGTACTTC
len: 14; abundance: -; v_gene: TRBV10-3; j_gene: TRBJ2-7; d_gene: -; CDR3aa: CAISESTAGVYKYF; CDR3nt: TGTGCCATCAGTGAGTCGACGGCAGGGGTGTATAAGTACTTC
len: 14; abundance: -; v_gene: TRBV6-1; j_gene: TRBJ2-1; d_gene: TRBD2; CDR3aa: CASLSGGVLHEQFF; CDR3nt: TGTGCCAGCCTAAGCGGGGGGGTATTACATGAGCAGTTCTTC